This T cell receptor beta chain is from a study of radiotherapy plus CTLA-4 blockade in lung cancer. Profiling relied on immunoSEQ multiplex PCR, and the TCRdb table lists in-frame clones only, not all of them. The data hold approximately 28,000 clones, with 70% to 85% observed a single time. This clone was recorded a few times. Its antigen is not identified. Findings of the study overall: The study found tumor-derived TCR clones expanded in blood after radiotherapy plus ipilimumab.

Germline V gene lookup returns CDR1 MDHEN and CDR2 SYDVKM. V lost 6 bases to trimming and J lost 1 base, with 13 bases between them. The CDR3 spans 15 residues. This sequence joins TRBV28 and TRBJ1-5; D perhaps matches TRBD1 (6 bases). The sample was peripheral blood, taken from a patient treated with radiotherapy plus ipilimumab. This sequence was found in a human donor with non-small cell lung cancer who had stable disease on radiotherapy plus ipilimumab. CDR3 in DNA: TGTGCCAGCAGGCTACAGGGCCAGAGCAATCAGCCCCAGCATTTT. This codes for CASRLQGQSNQPQHF.